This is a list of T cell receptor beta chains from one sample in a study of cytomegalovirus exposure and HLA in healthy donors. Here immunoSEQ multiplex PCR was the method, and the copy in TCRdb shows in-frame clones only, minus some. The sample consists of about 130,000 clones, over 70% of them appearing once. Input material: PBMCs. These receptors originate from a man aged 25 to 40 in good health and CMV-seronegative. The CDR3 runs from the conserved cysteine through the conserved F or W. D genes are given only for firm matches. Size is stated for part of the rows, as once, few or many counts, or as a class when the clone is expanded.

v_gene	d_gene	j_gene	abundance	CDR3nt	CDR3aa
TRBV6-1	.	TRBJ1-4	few	TGTGCCAGCAGTGCCACGTCAGGGGCTTTCGAAAAACTGTTTTTT	CASSATSGAFEKLFF
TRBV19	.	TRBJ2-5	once	TGTGCCAGTAGTATTCCCGGACACCTCCAAGCGACCCAGTACTTC	CASSIPGHLQATQYF
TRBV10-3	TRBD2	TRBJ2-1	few	TGTGCCATCAGTCCCAGCGGGAGCCCAACGAATGAGCAGTTCTTC	CAISPSGSPTNEQFF
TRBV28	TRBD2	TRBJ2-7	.	TGTGCCAGCACGACTAGCGGATTCTACGAGCAGTACTTC	CASTTSGFYEQYF
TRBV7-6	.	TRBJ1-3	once	TGTGCCAGCAGCTTAGCGCGGGGGGCACCTGGAAACACCATATATTTT	CASSLARGAPGNTIYF
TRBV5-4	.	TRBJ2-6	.	TGTGCCAGCAGCTTTGGGGCCATTTCTGGGGCCAACGTCCTGACTTTC	CASSFGAISGANVLTF
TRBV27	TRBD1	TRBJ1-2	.	TGTGCCAGCAGACCCCGTGGGACAGGGGGTAGGGGCTACACCTTC	CASRPRGTGGRGYTF
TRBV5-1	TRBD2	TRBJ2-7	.	TGCGCCAGCAGCGGGGGGGGGTCCGCCGACGAGCAGTACTTC	CASSGGGSADEQYF
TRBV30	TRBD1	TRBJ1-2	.	TGTGCCTGGAGTGGGGAAGTCCGGGACAGGGGTGTCTATGGCTACACCTTC	CAWSGEVRDRGVYGYTF
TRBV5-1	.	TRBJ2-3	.	TGCGCCAGCAGCCCAAATCGTGGGAGGACGACAGATACGCAGTATTTT	CASSPNRGRTTDTQYF
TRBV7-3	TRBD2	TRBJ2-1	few	TGTGCCAGCAGCGGCCTAGGACTAGCGGGGGGGCATGAGCAGTTCTTC	CASSGLGLAGGHEQFF
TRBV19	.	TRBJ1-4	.	TGTGCCAGTAGTATAACAGGGATAAATGAAAAACTGTTTTTT	CASSITGINEKLFF
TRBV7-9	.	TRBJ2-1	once	TGTGCCAGCAGCCGGGGGAGTAGCGAGTACAATGAGCAGTTCTTC	CASSRGSSEYNEQFF
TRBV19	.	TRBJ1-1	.	TGTGCCAGTAGGGGGAGGGCGAACACTGAAGCTTTCTTT	CASRGRANTEAFF
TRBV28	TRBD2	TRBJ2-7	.	TGTGCCAGCAGTTTATGGATGCCTAGCGGGGGCTACGAGCAGTACTTC	CASSLWMPSGGYEQYF
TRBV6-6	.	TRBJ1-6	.	TGTGCCAGCAGCCAGGGGTCGTCACCCCTCCACTTT	CASSQGSSPLHF
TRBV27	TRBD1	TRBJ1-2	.	TGTGCCAGCAGTTTAAAGACAGGGTACTATGGCTACACCTTC	CASSLKTGYYGYTF
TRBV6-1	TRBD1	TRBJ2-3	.	TGTGCCAGCGGACAGGGGCCGGCAGATACGCAGTATTTT	CASGQGPADTQYF
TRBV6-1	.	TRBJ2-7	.	TGTGCCAGCAGTAAGACAGTACGGGCCGAGGACGAGCAGTACTTC	CASSKTVRAEDEQYF
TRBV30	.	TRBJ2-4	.	TGTGCCTGGAGGGCGAGGGACATCTCTCAAAACAGTCAGTACTTC	CAWRARDISQNSQYF
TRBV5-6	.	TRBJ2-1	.	TGTGCCAGCAGCGGGGCCGGATCTTCGGAGCAGTTCTTC	CASSGAGSSEQFF
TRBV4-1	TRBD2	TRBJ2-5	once	TGCGCCAGCAGCCAAGTTGGGGGCGGGAGGGAGACCCAGTACTTC	CASSQVGGGRETQYF
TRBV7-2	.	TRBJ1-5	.	TGTGCCAGCACCGTCGAGTCGGGCAATCAGCCCCAGCATTTT	CASTVESGNQPQHF
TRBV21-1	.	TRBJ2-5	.	TGTGCCAGCAGCAAAGTGGACTCCGGGGAGACCCAGTACTTC	CASSKVDSGETQYF
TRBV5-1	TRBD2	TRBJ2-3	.	TGCGCCAGCTGGTTAGCGGGAGGGTCGAGAGATACGCAGTATTTT	CASWLAGGSRDTQYF
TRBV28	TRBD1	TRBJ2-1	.	TGTGCCAGCAGCACCGCAGGGGGTGAGCAGTTCTTC	CASSTAGGEQFF
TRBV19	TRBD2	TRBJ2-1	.	TGTGCCAGTAGACTAGCGGGAGGTTCTGAGCAGTTCTTC	CASRLAGGSEQFF
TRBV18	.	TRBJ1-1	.	TGTGCCAGCTCACCAACCGGGGACACTGAAGCTTTCTTT	CASSPTGDTEAFF
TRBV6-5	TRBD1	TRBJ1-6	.	TGTGCCAGCAGGGGGACAGGGCTATACTCACCCCTCCACTTT	CASRGTGLYSPLHF
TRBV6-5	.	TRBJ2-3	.	TGTGCCAGCATTGCGGGGGCCACAGATACGCAGTATTTT	CASIAGATDTQYF
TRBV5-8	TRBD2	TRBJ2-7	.	TGTGCCAGCAGCTTGGGAAATTACGGACTAGCGGGGGCGTACTTC	CASSLGNYGLAGAYF
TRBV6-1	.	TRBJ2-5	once	TGTGCCAGCAGTGAGGTGGGGGGGGCCGCACAAGAGACCCAGTACTTC	CASSEVGGAAQETQYF
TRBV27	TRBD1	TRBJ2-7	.	TGTGCGACGGGGACAGGCTCCTACGAGCAGTACTTC	CATGTGSYEQYF
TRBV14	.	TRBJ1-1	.	TGTGCCAGCAGCCAAGATGGAGTAGCAGGGGCAGAAGCTTTCTTT	CASSQDGVAGAEAFF
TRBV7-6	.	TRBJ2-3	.	TGTGCCAGCAGCTCAGGACTGCAAGATACGCAGTATTTT	CASSSGLQDTQYF
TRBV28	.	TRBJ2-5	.	TGTGCCAGCAGTGGAGGGGTAGAGACCCAGTACTTC	CASSGGVETQYF
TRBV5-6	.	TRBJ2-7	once	TGTGCCAGCAACTTAGGGGGGGAGGCCTTCTACGAGCAGTACTTC	CASNLGGEAFYEQYF
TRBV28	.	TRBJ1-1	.	TGTGCCAGCAGTCCCTGGACAGCAAACACTGAAGCTTTCTTT	CASSPWTANTEAFF
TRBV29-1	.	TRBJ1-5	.	TGCAGCGTTAGGGACACTTATCAGCCCCAGCATTTT	CSVRDTYQPQHF